This is a list of T cell receptor beta chains from one sample in a study of cytomegalovirus exposure and HLA in healthy donors. Clones were read by immunoSEQ multiplex PCR, and TCRdb kept only the in-frame ones, dropping some. This table holds 170,000 or so clones. Sequenced material: PBMCs. The receptors stem from a man in his thirties or forties in good health and CMV-seronegative. Each CDR3 is given with its conserved first and last residue. A D gene is named only where the DNA matches it firmly.

TGTGCCAGCAGCGCCCACGGCGGGAGTGTCAATGAGCAGTTCTTC	CASSAHGGSVNEQFF	TRBD2	TRBV7-9	TRBJ2-1
TGTGCCAGCAGCTTACAGGGGAGCGAGCAGTACTTC	CASSLQGSEQYF	NA	TRBV11-3	TRBJ2-7
TGTGCCAGCAGCGCCCCGTGGGCAGGGTCAACTGGAAACACCATATATTTT	CASSAPWAGSTGNTIYF	NA	TRBV7-9	TRBJ1-3
TGTGCCAGCAGCCAAACCTACCCGGGGTCCCTCACAGATACGCAGTATTTT	CASSQTYPGSLTDTQYF	NA	TRBV7-9	TRBJ2-3
TGTGCCAGCAGCCTAGCGGGAGTCGGGAATGAGCAGTTCTTC	CASSLAGVGNEQFF	TRBD2	TRBV6-6	TRBJ2-1
TGTGCCAGCAGACCTAGGACAGACCTAAACACTGAAGCTTTCTTT	CASRPRTDLNTEAFF	NA	TRBV11-1	TRBJ1-1
TGTGCCAGCAGCTTAGGGGGAGGTTTGACTGAAGCTTTCTTT	CASSLGGGLTEAFF	NA	TRBV7-2	TRBJ1-1
TGTGCCAGCAGCGTAGCCCCAACGGGAGGCGAGCAGTACTTC	CASSVAPTGGEQYF	TRBD2	TRBV9	TRBJ2-7
TGTGCCAGTGGAATTGGGGGGTGGGGATTAAACTATGGCTACACCTTC	CASGIGGWGLNYGYTF	NA	TRBV7-9	TRBJ1-2
TGCGCCAGCAGCCATGGCAGGGGATACTCCTACGAGCAGTACTTC	CASSHGRGYSYEQYF	NA	TRBV4-1	TRBJ2-7
TGTGCCAGCAGTGATTACGGTAACCCGGCCTACGAGCAGTACTTC	CASSDYGNPAYEQYF	NA	TRBV2	TRBJ2-7
TGTGCCAGCAGTGGGACAGGGGGCCTTGGCTACACCTTC	CASSGTGGLGYTF	TRBD1	TRBV6-1	TRBJ1-2
TGTGCCAGCAGTTACCCCAGTAGCGGAAACACCATATATTTT	CASSYPSSGNTIYF	NA	TRBV6-6	TRBJ1-3
TGCGCCAGCAGCGACGGACATTCCAGCTCCTACAATGAGCAGTTCTTC	CASSDGHSSSYNEQFF	NA	TRBV5-1	TRBJ2-1
TGTGCCAGTAGGCCGACAGGGGGGAACACTGAAGCTTTCTTT	CASRPTGGNTEAFF	TRBD1	TRBV19	TRBJ1-1
TGTGCTAGTGGTTGGGGGCTTAAGGGACAGGGAGTAACCGGGGAGCTGTTTTTT	CASGWGLKGQGVTGELFF	TRBD1	TRBV12-5	TRBJ2-2